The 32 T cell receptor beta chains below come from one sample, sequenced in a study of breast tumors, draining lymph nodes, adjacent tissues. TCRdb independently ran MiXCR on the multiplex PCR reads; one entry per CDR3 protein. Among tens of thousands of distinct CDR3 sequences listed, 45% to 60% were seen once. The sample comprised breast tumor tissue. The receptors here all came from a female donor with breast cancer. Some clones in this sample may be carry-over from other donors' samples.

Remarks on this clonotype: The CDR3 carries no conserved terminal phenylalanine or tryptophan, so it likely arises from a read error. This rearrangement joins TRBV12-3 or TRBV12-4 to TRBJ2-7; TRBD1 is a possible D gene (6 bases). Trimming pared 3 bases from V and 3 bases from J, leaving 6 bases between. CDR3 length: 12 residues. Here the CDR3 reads CASSFRGYEQYL. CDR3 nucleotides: TGTGCCAGCAGTTTCAGGGGCTACGAGCAGTACCTC.

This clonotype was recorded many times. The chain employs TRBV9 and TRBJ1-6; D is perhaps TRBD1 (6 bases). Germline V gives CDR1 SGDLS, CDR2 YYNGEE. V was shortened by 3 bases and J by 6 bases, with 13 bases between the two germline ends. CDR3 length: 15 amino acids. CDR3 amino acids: CASSEEGGPNSPLHF. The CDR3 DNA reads TGTGCCAGCAGCGAGGAGGGGGGACCTAATTCACCCCTCCACTTT.

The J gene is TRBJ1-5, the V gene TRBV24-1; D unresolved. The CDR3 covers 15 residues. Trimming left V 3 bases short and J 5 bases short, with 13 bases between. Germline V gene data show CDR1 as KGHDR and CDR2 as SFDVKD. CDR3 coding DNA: TGTGCCACCAGTGATCCGCGGGTACCAGATCAGCCCCAGCATTTT. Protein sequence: CATSDPRVPDQPQHF.

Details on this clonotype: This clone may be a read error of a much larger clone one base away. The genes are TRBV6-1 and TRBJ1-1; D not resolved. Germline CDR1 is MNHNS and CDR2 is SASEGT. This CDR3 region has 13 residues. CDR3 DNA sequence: TGTGCCAGCAGTGACGGAGCGAACACTGGAGCTTTCTTT. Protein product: CASSDGANTGAFF.

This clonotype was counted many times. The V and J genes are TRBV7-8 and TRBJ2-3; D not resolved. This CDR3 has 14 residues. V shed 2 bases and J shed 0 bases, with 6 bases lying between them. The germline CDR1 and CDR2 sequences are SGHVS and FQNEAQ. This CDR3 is CASSLLVSTDTQYF. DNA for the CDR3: TGTGCCAGCAGCTTATTAGTAAGCACAGATACGCAGTATTTT.

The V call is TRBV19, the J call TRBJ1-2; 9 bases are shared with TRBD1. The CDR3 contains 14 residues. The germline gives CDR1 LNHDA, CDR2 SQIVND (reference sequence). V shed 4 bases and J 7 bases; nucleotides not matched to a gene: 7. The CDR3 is CASSTPGQGGGYTF. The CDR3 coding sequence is TGTGCCAGTAGTACCCCGGGACAGGGTGGTGGCTACACCTTC.

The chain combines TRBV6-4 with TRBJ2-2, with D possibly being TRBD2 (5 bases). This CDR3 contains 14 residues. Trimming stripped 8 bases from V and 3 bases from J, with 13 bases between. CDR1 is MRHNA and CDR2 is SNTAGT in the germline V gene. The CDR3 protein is CASPDFPHTGELFF. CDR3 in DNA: TGTGCCAGCCCGGACTTCCCGCACACCGGGGAGCTGTTTTTT.

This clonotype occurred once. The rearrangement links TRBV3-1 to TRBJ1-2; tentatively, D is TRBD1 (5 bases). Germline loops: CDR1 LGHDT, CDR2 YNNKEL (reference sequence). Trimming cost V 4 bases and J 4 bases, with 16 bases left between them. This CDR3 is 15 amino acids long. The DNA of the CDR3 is TGTGCCAGCAGCCGCATAGGAGCCCAGGGCTATGGCTACACCTTC. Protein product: CASSRIGAQGYGYTF.

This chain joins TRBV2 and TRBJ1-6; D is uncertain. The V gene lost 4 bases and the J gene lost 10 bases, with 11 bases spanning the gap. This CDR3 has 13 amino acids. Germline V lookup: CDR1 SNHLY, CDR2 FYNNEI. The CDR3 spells CASSVTVGSPLHF. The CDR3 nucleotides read TGTGCCAGCAGTGTCACCGTCGGCTCACCCCTCCACTTT.

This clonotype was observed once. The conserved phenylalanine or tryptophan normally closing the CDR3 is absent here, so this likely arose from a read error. The CDR3 DNA is TGTGCCAGCCACCAGTCGGGGGGACGGAATGAGCAGTTCTCC. Translation: CASHQSGGRNEQFS. The chain combines TRBV7-2 with TRBJ2-1; 7 bases agree with TRBD2. This CDR3 comprises 14 residues. V shed 8 bases and J 7 bases; nucleotides not matched to a gene: 11. Germline lookup yields CDR1 SGHTA and CDR2 FQGNSA.

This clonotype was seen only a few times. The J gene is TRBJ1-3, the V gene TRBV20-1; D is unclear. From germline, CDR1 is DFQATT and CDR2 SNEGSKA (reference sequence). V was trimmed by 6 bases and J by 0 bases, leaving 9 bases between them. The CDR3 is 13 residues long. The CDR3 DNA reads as TGCAGTGCCATCCGGGACTCTGGAAACACCATATATTTT. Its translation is CSAIRDSGNTIYF.

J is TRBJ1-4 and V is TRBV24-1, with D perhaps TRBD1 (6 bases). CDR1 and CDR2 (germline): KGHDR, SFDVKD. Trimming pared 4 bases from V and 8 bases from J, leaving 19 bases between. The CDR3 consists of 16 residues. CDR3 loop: CATSDGRQGMEEKLFF. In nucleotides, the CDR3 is TGTGCCACCAGTGACGGCCGTCAGGGGATGGAGGAAAAACTGTTTTTT.

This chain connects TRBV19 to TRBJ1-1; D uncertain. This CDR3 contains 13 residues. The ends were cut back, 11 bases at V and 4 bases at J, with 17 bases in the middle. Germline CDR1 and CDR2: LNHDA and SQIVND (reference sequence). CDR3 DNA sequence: TGTGCCGCGTCCTCGATCTTGGGCACTGAAGCTTTCTTT. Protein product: CAASSILGTEAFF.

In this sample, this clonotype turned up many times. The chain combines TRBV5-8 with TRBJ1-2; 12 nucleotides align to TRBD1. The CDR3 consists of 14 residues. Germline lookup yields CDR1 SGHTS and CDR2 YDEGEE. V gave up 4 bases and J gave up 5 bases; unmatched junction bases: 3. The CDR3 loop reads CASSPGQGAYGYTF. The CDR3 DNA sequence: TGTGCCAGCAGCCCGGGACAGGGGGCGTATGGCTACACCTTC. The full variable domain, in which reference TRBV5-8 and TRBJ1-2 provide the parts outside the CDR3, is EAGVTQSPTHLIKTRGQQATLRCSPISGHTSVYWYQQALGLGLQFLLWYDEGEERNRGNFPPRFSGRQFPNYSSELNVNALELEDSALYLCASSPGQGAYGYTFGSGTRLTVV.

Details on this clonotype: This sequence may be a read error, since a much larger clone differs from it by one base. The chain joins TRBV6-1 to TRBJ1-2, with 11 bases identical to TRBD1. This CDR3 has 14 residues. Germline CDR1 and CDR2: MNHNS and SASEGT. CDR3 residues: CVSTGGTGGNGYTF. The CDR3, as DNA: TGTGTCAGCACAGGGGGGACAGGGGGGAATGGCTACACCTTC.

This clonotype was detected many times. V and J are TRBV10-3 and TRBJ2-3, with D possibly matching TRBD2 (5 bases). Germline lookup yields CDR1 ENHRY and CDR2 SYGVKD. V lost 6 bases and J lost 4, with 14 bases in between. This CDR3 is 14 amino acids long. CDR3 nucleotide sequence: TGTGCCATCAGAGGATCCTCCGGGGCAGATACGCAGTATTTT. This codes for CAIRGSSGADTQYF.

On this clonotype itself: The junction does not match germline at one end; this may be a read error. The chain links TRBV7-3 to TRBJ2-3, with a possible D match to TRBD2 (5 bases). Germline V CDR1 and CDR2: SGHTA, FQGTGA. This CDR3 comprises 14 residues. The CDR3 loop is CASSLGVLTDTQYF. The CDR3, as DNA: TGCGCCAGCAGCTTGGGAGTCCTCACAGATACGCAGTATTTT. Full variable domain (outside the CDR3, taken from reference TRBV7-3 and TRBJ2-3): GAGVSQTPSNKVTEKGKYVELRCDPISGHTALYWYRQSLGQGPEFLIYFQGTGAADDSGLPNDRFFAVRPEGSVSTLKIQRTERGDSAVYLCASSLGVLTDTQYFGPGTRLTVL.

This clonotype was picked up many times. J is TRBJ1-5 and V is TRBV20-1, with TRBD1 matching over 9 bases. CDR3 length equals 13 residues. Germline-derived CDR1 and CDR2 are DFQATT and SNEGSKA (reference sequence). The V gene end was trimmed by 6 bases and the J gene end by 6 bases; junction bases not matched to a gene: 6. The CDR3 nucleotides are TGCAGTGCCGGGACAGGGCCCCGTCAGCCCCAGCATTTT. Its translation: CSAGTGPRQPQHF.

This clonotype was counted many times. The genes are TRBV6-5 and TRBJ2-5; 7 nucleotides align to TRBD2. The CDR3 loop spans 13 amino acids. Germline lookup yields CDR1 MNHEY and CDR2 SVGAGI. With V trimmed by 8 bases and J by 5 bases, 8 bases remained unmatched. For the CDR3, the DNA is TGTGCCAGCTCGCTTCGGGAGGAGGAGACCCAGTACTTC. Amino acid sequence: CASSLREEETQYF.

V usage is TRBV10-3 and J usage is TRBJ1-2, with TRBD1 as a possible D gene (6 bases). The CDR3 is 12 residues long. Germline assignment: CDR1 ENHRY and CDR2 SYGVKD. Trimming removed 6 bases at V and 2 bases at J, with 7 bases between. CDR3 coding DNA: TGTGCCATCAGGGGGACAAACTATGGCTACACCTTC. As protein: CAIRGTNYGYTF.

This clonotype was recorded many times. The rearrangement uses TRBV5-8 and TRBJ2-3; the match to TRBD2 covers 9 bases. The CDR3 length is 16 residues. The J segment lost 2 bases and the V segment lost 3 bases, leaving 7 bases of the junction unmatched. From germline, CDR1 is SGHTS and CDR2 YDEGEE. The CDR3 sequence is CASSYRGGANTDTQYF. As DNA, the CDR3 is TGTGCCAGCAGCTATCGCGGGGGGGCTAACACAGATACGCAGTATTTT.

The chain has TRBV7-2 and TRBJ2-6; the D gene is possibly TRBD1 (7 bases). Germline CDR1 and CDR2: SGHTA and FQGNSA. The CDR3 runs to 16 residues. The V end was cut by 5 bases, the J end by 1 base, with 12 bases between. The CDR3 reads CASSPRGASGANVLTF. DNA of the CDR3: TGTGCCAGCAGCCCCAGGGGGGCTTCTGGGGCCAACGTCCTGACTTTC.

Here the CDR3 DNA reads TGTGCCAGCAGCTCGTGGGAACGTTTCTCTGGGGCCAACGTCCTGACTTTC. Encoded protein: CASSSWERFSGANVLTF. This chain links TRBV7-9 with TRBJ2-6, with D uncertain. V was trimmed by 4 bases and J by 0 bases, leaving 13 bases between them. This CDR3 region has 17 residues. Looked up from germline, CDR1 is SEHNR and CDR2 is FQNEAQ (reference sequence).

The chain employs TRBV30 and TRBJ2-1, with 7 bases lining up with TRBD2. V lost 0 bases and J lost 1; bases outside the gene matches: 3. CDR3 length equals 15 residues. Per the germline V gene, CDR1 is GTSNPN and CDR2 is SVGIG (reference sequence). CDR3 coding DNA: TGTGCCTGGAGTGTGGGGGACTATTCCTACAATGAGCAGTTCTTC. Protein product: CAWSVGDYSYNEQFF.

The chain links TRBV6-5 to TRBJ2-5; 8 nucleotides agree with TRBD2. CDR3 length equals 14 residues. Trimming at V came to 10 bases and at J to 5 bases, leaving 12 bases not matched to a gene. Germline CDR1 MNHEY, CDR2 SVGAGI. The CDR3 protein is CATPRGTRAETQYF. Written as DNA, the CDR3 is TGTGCCACCCCTCGCGGGACTAGGGCCGAGACCCAGTACTTC.

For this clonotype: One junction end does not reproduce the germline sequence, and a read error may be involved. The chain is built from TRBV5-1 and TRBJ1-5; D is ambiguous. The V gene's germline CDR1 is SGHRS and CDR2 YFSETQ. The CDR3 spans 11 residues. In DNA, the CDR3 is TGTGCCAGCAGCTTAGGGCAAGGCGAGCATTTT. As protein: CASSLGQGEHF.

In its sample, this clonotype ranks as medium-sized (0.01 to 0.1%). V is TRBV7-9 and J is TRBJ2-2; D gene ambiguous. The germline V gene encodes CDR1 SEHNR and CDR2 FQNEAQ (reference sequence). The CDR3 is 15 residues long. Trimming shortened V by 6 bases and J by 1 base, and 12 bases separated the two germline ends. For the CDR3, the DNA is TGTGCCAGCAGATTAACGAGAGGGAACACCGGGGAGCTGTTTTTT. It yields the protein CASRLTRGNTGELFF.

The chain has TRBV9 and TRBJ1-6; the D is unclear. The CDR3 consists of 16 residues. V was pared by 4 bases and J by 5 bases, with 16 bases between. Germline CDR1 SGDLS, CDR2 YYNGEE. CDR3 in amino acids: CASSQAGATDNSPLHF. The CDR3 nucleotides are TGTGCCAGCAGCCAAGCGGGAGCCACCGATAATTCACCCCTCCACTTT.

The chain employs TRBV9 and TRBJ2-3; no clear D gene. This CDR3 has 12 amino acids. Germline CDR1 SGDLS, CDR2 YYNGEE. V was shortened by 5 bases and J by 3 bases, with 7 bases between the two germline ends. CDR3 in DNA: TGTGCCAGCAGGAGGATGACAGATACGCAGTATTTT. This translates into CASRRMTDTQYF.

The CDR3 sequence is CASSWGQSYEQYF. The CDR3 nucleotides read TGTGCCAGCAGCTGGGGACAGTCCTACGAGCAGTACTTC. The chain is built from TRBV7-2 and TRBJ2-7; 7 nucleotides line up with TRBD1. CDR1 SGHTA and CDR2 FQGNSA come from the germline V gene. The CDR3 is 13 amino acids. J gave up 1 base and V 4 bases, and 1 base lay outside the gene matches.

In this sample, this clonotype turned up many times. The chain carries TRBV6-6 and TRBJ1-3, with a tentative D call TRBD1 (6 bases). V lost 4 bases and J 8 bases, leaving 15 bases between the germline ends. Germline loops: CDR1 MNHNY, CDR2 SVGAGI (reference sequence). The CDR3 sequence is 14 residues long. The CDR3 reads CASSSTGSGDTIYF. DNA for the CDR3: TGTGCCAGCAGTTCAACAGGGAGCGGGGACACCATATATTTT.

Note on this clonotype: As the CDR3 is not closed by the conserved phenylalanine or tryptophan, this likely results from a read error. The CDR3 sequence: CASSLRGGANTGELFS. The CDR3 nucleotides are TGCGCCAGCAGCTTGAGAGGGGGCGCGAACACCGGGGAGCTGTTTTCT. The rearrangement uses TRBV5-1 and TRBJ2-2, with TRBD1 identical over 7 bases. The CDR3 sequence is 16 residues long. The J segment lost 0 bases and the V segment lost 1 base, leaving 3 bases of the junction unmatched. The germline CDR1 and CDR2 sequences are SGHRS and YFSETQ.